A single sample gave rise to the 5 T cell receptor beta chains below, sequenced in a study of blood T cells in healthy people across ages. The authors ran a second PCR of roughly 7 to 11 cycles using a sample-barcoded 5' primer and a J-beta primer mix. TCRdb itself ran the 5' RACE reads through MiXCR, one entry per CDR3 protein. Of about 1.8 million distinct CDR3 sequences in the sample, 49% are singletons; the top ten hold 2.1%. Material: blood. All receptors derive from a woman aged 40 to 50 in good health.

This chain uses TRBV6-6 with TRBJ1-4; 9 bases agree with TRBD1. V was clipped by 6 bases and J by 4 bases; unmatched bases: 6. In germline, CDR1 is MNHNY, CDR2 SVGAGI (reference sequence). The CDR3 runs to 15 residues. In DNA form, the CDR3 reads TGTGCCAGCAGGTCCCCGGGACAGGGTAATGAAAAACTGTTTTTT. It codes for CASRSPGQGNEKLFF.

The chain links TRBV6-5 to TRBJ2-2; weak D call: TRBD1 (6 bases). The germline gives CDR1 MNHEY, CDR2 SVGAGI. V was clipped by 2 bases and J by 5 bases, with 12 bases between them. The CDR3 loop spans 15 amino acids. The CDR3 spells CASSYGQMWTGELFF. The CDR3 DNA sequence: TGTGCCAGCAGTTACGGACAGATGTGGACCGGGGAGCTGTTTTTT.

In the case of this clonotype: The junction and the germline gene differ at one end; a read error may be behind it. This chain joins TRBV27 and TRBJ2-1; tentatively, D is TRBD1 or TRBD2 (5 bases each). Per the germline V gene, CDR1 is MNHEY and CDR2 is SMNVEV (reference sequence). The CDR3 extends over 15 amino acids. CDR3 sequence: CVSSIRDPHYNEQFF. In nucleotides, the CDR3 is TGTGTCAGCAGTATCCGGGACCCCCATTACAATGAGCAGTTCTTC.

This clonotype was seen only a few times. This chain connects TRBV29-1 to TRBJ2-1; 7 bases align to TRBD1. Trimming took 6 bases from V and 3 from J; bases not matched to a gene: 5. There are 13 residues in the CDR3. CDR1 and CDR2 (germline): SQVTM, ANQGSEA. The chain's CDR3 is CSVDRVHYNEQFF. Here the CDR3 DNA reads TGCAGCGTAGACAGGGTGCACTACAATGAGCAGTTCTTC.

The chain has TRBV5-1 and TRBJ1-1; 7 bases align to TRBD1. V lost 4 bases and J lost 4; bases outside the gene matches: 13. CDR3 size: 16 residues. Germline V CDR1 and CDR2: SGHRS, YFSETQ. The CDR3: CASSEGAWGAGTEAFF. CDR3 DNA: TGCGCCAGCAGCGAGGGGGCTTGGGGGGCTGGCACTGAAGCTTTCTTT.